This TCR beta chain was identified during a study of OX40 agonist ivuxolimab in advanced cancers. For the study in its entirety: Ivuxolimab, which targeted the costimulatory receptor OX40 (CD134), was an agonistic, fully human IgG2 monoclonal antibody. Intravenous ivuxolimab was administered to patients every 2 weeks at six dose levels: 0.01, 0.1, 0.3, 1.5, 3 and 10 mg/kg. Among the roughly 52 dose-escalation patients, about 20 had hepatocellular carcinoma, roughly 15 melanoma, 9 renal cell carcinoma and 9 head and neck cancer. In the dose-escalation cohort, approximately 80% of patients were male, and the mean age was around 60 years with a range of roughly 20 to 85. Prior anti-PD-1, anti-PD-L1 or anti-CTLA-4 therapy was permitted, and checkpoint inhibitors had been received by roughly 40% of dose-escalation patients. Partial responses were achieved by three dose-escalation patients, of whom one had hepatocellular carcinoma and two had cutaneous melanoma. The purpose of peripheral TCRbeta sequencing was to test whether ivuxolimab changed TCR sequence diversity and led to clonal T-cell expansion. The paper covers the monotherapy dose-escalation part of the phase I ivuxolimab trial, which included N ≈ 50 patients. General study outcomes and caveats: Low levels of normalized T-cell clonal expansion were also seen in some patients who did not respond. In partial responders in the 0.1-3.0 mg/kg groups, normalized peripheral clonal expansion was found to be among the lowest, especially among CD8+ T cells. Antigen specificity was not determined for the clonally expanded peripheral T cells. At doses from 0.1 to 3.0 mg/kg, clonal expansion was seen in both CD4+ and CD8+ blood T cells between baseline and week 6. After ivuxolimab, CD8+ T cells had more expanded clones than CD4+ T cells on average.

Spanning cysteine to phenylalanine, the CDR3 consists of 19 amino acids. The kept DNA is CDR3 alone, 57 bases in frame from the first base. CDR1 and CDR2, per the germline V gene (reference sequence), are SEHNR and FQNEAQ. V and J are truncated by 5 bases and 6 bases respectively, leaving an intervening sequence of 28 bases. To sequence the TCRbeta CDR3 region, genomic DNA was isolated from the sorted cells. The immunoSEQ Assay was used to sequence the TCRbeta CDR3 regions. TCRdb took over this immuneACCESS table, retaining in-frame rearrangements with V and J assigned. Such tables are incomplete; in checked studies, under half of the missing clones stem from an unresolved V gene, and the remainder is unexplained. The sample records about 32,000 clones, roughly 76% of which are singletons. The ten biggest clones cover roughly a fifth of the sample. The trial excluded patients who had a history of autoimmune disease or who were on systemic immunosuppression. Peripheral blood for TCR sequencing was collected from all dose cohorts at baseline, on cycle 4 day 1, and on cycle 7 day 1. Samples came from an open-label, multicenter, first-in-human phase I dose-escalation trial of ivuxolimab. Adults with locally advanced or metastatic melanoma, renal cell carcinoma, hepatocellular carcinoma or head and neck squamous cell carcinoma were enrolled in the trial. Before TCR sequencing, CD4+ T cells and CD8+ T cells from peripheral blood were sorted into separate populations.

Concerning this clone itself: This clone's antigen is unknown. One base away there is no much larger clone; base qualities are not given.

The material was CD4+ or CD8+ T cells sorted from blood, obtained in a trial of the OX40 agonist ivuxolimab. The sequence came from an adult with an advanced solid tumor such as melanoma, head and neck, liver or kidney cancer. Rearrangement joined TRBV7-9 to TRBJ2-2; the D segment could be TRBD1, given 7 matching bases. The nucleotide sequence is given as TGTGCCAGCAGCGCCCCCTGGACAGGCGGCCCGGGGGCCGCCGGGGAGCTGTTTTTT. This sequence encodes CASSAPWTGGPGAAGELFF. The full variable domain, completed from the reference TRBV7-9 and TRBJ2-2 proteins outside the CDR3, reads DTGVSQNPRHKITKRGQNVTFRCDPISEHNRLYWYRQTLGQGPEFLTYFQNEAQLEKSRLLSDRFSAERPKGSFSTLEIQRTEQGDSAMYLCASSAPWTGGPGAAGELFFGEGSRLTVL.